This T cell receptor beta chain was found in a study of blood T cells in healthy people across ages. PCR was performed a second time for roughly 7 to 12 cycles using a sample-barcoded 5' primer and a J-beta primer mix. TCRdb called the 5' RACE reads again in MiXCR, with one record for every CDR3 protein. The repertoire consists of almost 550,000 distinct CDR3 sequences, with under 30% occurring once and the leading ten covering 8.5% to 9.5%. Study-wide points: Correlation between TCR beta diversity and naive T cell percentage was strong.

Points on this clonotype: The antigen is unknown.

Per the germline V gene, CDR1 is MDHEN and CDR2 is SYDVKM. Trimming took 6 bases from V and 8 from J, leaving 10 bases between them. The CDR3 covers 11 residues. The sample was also linked to a second study, of T cells of mothers and their children. That source notes: A few healthy Caucasian mothers and their six children donated. Every mother produced more than 9.5 million TCR beta CDR3 reads, whereas every child provided around 3 million.

The sequence came from a boy aged 10-17 years in good health. Sequencing was done on a sample of blood. The gene calls are TRBV28 and TRBJ1-2, with D uncertain. The CDR3 here is CASRFSFGYTF. The CDR3 nucleotides are TGTGCCAGCAGATTTTCCTTCGGCTACACCTTC.